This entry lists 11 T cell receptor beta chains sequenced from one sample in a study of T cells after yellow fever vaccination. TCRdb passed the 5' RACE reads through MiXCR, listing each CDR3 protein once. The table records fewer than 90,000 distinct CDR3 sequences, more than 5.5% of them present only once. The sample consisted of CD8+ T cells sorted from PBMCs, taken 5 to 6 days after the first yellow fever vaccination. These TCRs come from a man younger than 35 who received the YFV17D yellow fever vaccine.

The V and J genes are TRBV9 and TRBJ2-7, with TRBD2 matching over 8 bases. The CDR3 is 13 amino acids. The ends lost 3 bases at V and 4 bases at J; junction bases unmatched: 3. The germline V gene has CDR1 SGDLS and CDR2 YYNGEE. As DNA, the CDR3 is TGTGCCAGCAGCGACAGCGGGGGATACGAGCAGTACTTC. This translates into CASSDSGGYEQYF. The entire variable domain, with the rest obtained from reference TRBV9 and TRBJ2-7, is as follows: DSGVTQTPKHLITATGQRVTLRCSPRSGDLSVYWYQQSLDQGLQFLIQYYNGEERAKGNILERFSAQQFPDLHSELNLSSLELGDSALYFCASSDSGGYEQYFGPGTRLTVT.

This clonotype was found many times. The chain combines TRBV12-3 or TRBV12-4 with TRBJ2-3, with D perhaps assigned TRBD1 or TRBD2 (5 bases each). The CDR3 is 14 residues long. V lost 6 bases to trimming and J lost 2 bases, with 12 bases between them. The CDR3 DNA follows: TGTGCCAGCAGGCAAACGGGGCTCACAGATACGCAGTATTTT. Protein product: CASRQTGLTDTQYF.

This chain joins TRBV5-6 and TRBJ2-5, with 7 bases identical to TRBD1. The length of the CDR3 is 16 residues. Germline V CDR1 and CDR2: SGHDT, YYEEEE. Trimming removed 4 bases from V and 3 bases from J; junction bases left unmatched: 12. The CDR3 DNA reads TGTGCCAGCAGCATCCTCGTCGACAGGGTCGAAGAGACCCAGTACTTC. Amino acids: CASSILVDRVEETQYF.

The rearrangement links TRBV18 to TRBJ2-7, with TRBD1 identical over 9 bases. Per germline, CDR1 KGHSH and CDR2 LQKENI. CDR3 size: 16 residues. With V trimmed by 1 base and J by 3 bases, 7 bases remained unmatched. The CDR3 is CASSPRRTGAGYEQYF. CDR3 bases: TGTGCCAGCTCACCACGTCGGACAGGGGCGGGCTACGAGCAGTACTTC.

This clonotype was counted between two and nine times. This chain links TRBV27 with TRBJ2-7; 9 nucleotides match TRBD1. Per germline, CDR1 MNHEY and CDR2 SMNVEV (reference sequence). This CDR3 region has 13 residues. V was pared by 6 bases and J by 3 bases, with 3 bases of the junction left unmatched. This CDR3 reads CASRGTGNYEQYF. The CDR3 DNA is TGTGCCAGCAGGGGGACAGGGAACTACGAGCAGTACTTC.

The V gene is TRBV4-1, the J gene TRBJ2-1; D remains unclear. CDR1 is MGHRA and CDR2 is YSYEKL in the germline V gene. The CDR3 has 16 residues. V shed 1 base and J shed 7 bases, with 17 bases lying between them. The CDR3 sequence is CASSQALSVSLNEQFF. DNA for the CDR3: TGCGCCAGCAGCCAAGCCCTCTCCGTGTCCCTGAATGAGCAGTTCTTC.

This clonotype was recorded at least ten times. The CDR3 coding sequence is TGTGCCAGCAGCTTAGTAGCGGGGGCCAAGCAAGAGACCCAGTACTTC. Its protein is CASSLVAGAKQETQYF. The V call is TRBV11-2, the J call TRBJ2-5; 9 bases line up with TRBD2. V shed 1 base, J shed 2 bases, and the junction held 5 bases outside the gene matches. The CDR3 loop spans 16 amino acids. Per the germline V gene, CDR1 is SGHAT and CDR2 is FQNNGV.

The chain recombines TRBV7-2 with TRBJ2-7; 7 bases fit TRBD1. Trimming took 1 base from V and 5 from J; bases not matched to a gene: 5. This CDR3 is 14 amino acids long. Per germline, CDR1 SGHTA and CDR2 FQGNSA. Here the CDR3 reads CASSLGTGNHEQYV. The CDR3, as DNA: TGTGCCAGCAGCTTAGGGACAGGTAACCACGAGCAGTACGTC.

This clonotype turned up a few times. As DNA, the CDR3 is TGCGCCAGCAGCGGATCGGGGACAGGGGAAGCTTTCTTT. Amino acid sequence: CASSGSGTGEAFF. This sequence joins TRBV4-1 and TRBJ1-1; 9 positions agree with TRBD1. This CDR3 is built from 13 residues. V dropped 5 bases and J dropped 8; count of bases not matched to a gene: 6. Germline loops: CDR1 MGHRA, CDR2 YSYEKL.

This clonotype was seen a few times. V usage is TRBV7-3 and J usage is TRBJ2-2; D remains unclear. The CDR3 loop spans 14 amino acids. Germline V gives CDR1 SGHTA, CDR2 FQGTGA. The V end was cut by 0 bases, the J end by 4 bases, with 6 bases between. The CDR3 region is CASSLTPPTGELFF. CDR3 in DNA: TGTGCCAGCAGCTTAACCCCCCCCACCGGGGAGCTGTTTTTT.

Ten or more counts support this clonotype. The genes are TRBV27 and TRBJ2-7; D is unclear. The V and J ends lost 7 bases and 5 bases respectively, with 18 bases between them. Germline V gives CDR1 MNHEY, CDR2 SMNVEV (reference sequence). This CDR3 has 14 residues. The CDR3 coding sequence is TGTGCCAGCACTCCTCTCAGTGGGGTTGACGAGCAGTACTTC. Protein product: CASTPLSGVDEQYF.